The text below deals with one TCR beta chain. The data are from a study of control samples from healthy donors and cancer patients. Germline values: CDR1 LNHDA, CDR2 SQIVND (reference sequence). Trimming stripped 6 bases from V and 8 bases from J, with 22 bases between. The CDR3 extends over 15 amino acids. TCRdb's copy holds only in-frame clones and misses some; the assay was immunoSEQ multiplex PCR. The sample lists 150,000 to 200,000 clones, about 90% occurring once. The chain has TRBV19 and TRBJ1-2, with D unclear. Sequenced material: blood. This TCR came from a man younger than 40 in good health. Written as DNA, the CDR3 is TGTGCCAGTAGGGCTAACTCCCTAGGGAGCCGGGGCTACACCTTC. This gives the protein CASRANSLGSRGYTF.